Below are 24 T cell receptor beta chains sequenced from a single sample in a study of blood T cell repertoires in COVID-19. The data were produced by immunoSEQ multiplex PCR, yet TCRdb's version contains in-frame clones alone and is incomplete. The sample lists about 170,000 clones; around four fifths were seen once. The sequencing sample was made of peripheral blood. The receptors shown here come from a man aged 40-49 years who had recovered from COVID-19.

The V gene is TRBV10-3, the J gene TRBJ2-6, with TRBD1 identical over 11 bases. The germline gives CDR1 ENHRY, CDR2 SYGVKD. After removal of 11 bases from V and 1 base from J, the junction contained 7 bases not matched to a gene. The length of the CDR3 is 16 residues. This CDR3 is CAVMGQGVSGANVLTF. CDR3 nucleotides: TGTGCCGTTATGGGACAGGGGGTTTCTGGGGCCAACGTCCTGACTTTC.

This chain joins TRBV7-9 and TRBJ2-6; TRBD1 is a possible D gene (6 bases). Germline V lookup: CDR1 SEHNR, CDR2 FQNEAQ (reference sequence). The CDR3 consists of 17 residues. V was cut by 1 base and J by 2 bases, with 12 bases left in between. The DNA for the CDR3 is TGTGCCAGCAGCTTAGGGCACCCAGGGGCTGGGGCCAACGTCCTGACTTTC. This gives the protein CASSLGHPGAGANVLTF. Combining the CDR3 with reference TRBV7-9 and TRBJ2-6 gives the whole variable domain DTGVSQNPRHKITKRGQNVTFRCDPISEHNRLYWYRQTLGQGPEFLTYFQNEAQLEKSRLLSDRFSAERPKGSFSTLEIQRTEQGDSAMYLCASSLGHPGAGANVLTFGAGSRLTVL.

This chain's CDR3 is CAWSPPRTGGMNEQYF. DNA of the CDR3: TGTGCCTGGAGTCCTCCTCGGACAGGGGGCATGAACGAGCAGTACTTC. The J gene is TRBJ2-7, the V gene TRBV30, with 11 bases identical to TRBD1. Germline CDR1 is GTSNPN and CDR2 is SVGIG (reference sequence). The CDR3 covers 16 residues. Trimming at V came to 2 bases and at J to 5 bases, leaving 11 bases not matched to a gene. Full variable domain (rest looked up from reference TRBV30 and TRBJ2-7): SQTIHQWPATLVQPVGSPLSLECTVEGTSNPNLYWYRQAAGRGLQLLFYSVGIGQISSEVPQNLSASRPQDRQFILSSKKLLLSDSGFYLCAWSPPRTGGMNEQYFGPGTRLTVT.

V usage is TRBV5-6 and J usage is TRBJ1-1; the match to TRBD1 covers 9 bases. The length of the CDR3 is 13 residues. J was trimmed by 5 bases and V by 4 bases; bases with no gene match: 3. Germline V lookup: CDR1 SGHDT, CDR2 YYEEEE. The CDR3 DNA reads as TGTGCCAGCAGCATGACAGGGGGGACTGAAGCTTTCTTT. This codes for CASSMTGGTEAFF.

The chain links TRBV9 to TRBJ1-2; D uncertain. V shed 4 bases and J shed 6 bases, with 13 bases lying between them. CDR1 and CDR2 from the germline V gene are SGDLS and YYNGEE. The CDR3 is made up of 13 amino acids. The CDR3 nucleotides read TGTGCCAGCAGCCCGGTAGATAATGATGGCTACACCTTC. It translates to CASSPVDNDGYTF.

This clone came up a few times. The CDR3 sequence: CASSRRTGGAGQPQHF. The CDR3 nucleotides are TGTGCCAGCAGTCGAAGGACAGGGGGCGCGGGTCAGCCCCAGCATTTT. This chain connects TRBV6-6 to TRBJ1-5; 11 nucleotides match TRBD1. Germline CDR1 MNHNY, CDR2 SVGAGI (reference sequence). V lost 5 bases and J lost 6; bases outside the gene matches: 9. This CDR3 is built from 16 residues.

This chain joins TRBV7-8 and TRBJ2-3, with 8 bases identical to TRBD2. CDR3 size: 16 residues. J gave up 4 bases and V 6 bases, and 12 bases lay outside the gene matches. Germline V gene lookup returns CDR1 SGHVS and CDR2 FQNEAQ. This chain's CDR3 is CASSYAAGEGADTQYF. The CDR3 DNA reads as TGTGCCAGCAGTTATGCAGCGGGGGAGGGGGCAGATACGCAGTATTTT.

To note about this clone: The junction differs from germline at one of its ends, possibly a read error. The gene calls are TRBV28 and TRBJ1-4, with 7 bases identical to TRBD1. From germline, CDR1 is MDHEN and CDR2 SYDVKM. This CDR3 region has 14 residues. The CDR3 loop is CVSRLGGAGEKLFF. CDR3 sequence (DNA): TGTGTCAGCAGGCTAGGGGGCGCGGGTGAAAAACTGTTTTTT.

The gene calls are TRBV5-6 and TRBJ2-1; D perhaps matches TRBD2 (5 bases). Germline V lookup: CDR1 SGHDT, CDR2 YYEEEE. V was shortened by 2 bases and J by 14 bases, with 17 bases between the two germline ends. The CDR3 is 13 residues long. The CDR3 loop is CASSLGEGDMKFF. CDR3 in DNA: TGTGCCAGCAGCTTAGGAGAGGGAGATATGAAGTTCTTC.

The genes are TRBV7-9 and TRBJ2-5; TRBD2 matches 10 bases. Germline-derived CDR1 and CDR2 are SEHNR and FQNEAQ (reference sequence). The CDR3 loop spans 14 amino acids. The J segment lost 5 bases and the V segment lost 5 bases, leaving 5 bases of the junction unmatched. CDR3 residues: CASSVLAGAETQYF. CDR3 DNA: TGTGCCAGCAGCGTTCTAGCGGGAGCGGAGACCCAGTACTTC. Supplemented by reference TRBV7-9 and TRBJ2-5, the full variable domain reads DTGVSQNPRHKITKRGQNVTFRCDPISEHNRLYWYRQTLGQGPEFLTYFQNEAQLEKSRLLSDRFSAERPKGSFSTLEIQRTEQGDSAMYLCASSVLAGAETQYFGPGTRLLVL.

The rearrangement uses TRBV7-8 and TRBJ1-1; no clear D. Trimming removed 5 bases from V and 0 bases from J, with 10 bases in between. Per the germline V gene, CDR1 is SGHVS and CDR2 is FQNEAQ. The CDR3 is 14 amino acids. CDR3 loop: CASSHRNLNTEAFF. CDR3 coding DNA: TGTGCCAGCAGCCACCGTAACTTGAACACTGAAGCTTTCTTT.

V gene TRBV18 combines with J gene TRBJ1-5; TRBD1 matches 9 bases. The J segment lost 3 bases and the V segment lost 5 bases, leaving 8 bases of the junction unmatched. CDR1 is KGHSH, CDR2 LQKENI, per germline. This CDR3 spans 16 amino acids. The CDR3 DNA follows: TGTGCCAGCTCAATTCCGGGACAGGGAAACAATCAGCCCCAGCATTTT. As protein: CASSIPGQGNNQPQHF.

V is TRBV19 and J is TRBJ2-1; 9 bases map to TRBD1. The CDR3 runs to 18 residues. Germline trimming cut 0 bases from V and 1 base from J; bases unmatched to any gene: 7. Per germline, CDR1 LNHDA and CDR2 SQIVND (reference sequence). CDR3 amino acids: CASSIESTGGGSYNEQFF. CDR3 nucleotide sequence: TGTGCCAGTAGTATAGAATCGACAGGGGGTGGGTCCTACAATGAGCAGTTCTTC.

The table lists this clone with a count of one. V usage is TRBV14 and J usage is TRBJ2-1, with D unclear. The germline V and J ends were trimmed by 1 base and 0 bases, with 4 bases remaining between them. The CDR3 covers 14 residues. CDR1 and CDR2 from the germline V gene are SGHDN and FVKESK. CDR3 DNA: TGTGCCAGCAGCCAAGTGAGCTCCTACAATGAGCAGTTCTTC. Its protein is CASSQVSSYNEQFF.

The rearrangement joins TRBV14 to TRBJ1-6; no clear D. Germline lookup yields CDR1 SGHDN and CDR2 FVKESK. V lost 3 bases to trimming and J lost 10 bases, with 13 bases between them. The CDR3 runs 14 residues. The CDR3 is CASSHSGLRSPLHF. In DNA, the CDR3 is TGTGCCAGCAGCCATTCGGGGTTGAGGTCACCCCTCCACTTT.

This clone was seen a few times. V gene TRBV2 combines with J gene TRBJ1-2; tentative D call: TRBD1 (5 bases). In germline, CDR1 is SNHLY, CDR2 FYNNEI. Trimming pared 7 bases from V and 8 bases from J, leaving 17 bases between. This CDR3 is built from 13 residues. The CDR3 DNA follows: TGTGCCAGCACACAAGGGACTCTAGGGGGCTACACCTTC. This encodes CASTQGTLGGYTF.

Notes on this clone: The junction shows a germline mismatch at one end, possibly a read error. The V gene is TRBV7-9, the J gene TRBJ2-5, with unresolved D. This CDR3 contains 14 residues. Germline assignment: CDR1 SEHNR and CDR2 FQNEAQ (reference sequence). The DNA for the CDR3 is TGTGCCAGCAGCCCGCTGGCCCCACAAGAGGCCCAGTACTTC. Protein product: CASSPLAPQEAQYF.

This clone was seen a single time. This CDR3 reads CASSLSPSGGAVTQYF. In nucleotides, the CDR3 is TGTGCCAGCAGCTTAAGTCCTAGCGGGGGGGCCGTGACCCAGTACTTC. J is TRBJ2-5 and V is TRBV5-4; TRBD2 aligns across 12 bases. Per germline, CDR1 SGHNT and CDR2 YYREEE (reference sequence). The CDR3 is 16 amino acids. The trim removed 2 bases at V and 7 bases at J, leaving 9 bases unmatched.

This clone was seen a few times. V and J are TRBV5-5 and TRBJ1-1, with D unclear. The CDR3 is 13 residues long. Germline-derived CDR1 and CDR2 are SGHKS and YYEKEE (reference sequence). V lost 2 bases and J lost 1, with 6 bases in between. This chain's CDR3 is CASSFPGNTEAFF. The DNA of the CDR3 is TGTGCCAGCAGCTTTCCGGGGAACACTGAAGCTTTCTTT.

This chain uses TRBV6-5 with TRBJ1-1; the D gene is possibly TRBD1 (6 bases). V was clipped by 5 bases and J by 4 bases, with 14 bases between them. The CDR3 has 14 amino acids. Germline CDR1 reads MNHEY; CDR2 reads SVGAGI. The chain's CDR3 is CASSPHREGTEAFF. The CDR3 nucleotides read TGTGCCAGCAGTCCACACAGGGAGGGCACTGAAGCTTTCTTT.

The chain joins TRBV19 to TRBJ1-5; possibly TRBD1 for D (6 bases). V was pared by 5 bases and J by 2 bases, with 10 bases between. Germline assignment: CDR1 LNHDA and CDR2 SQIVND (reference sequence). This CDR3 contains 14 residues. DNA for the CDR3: TGTGCCAGTAGTGCACAGGGCGGCAATCAGCCCCAGCATTTT. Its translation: CASSAQGGNQPQHF.

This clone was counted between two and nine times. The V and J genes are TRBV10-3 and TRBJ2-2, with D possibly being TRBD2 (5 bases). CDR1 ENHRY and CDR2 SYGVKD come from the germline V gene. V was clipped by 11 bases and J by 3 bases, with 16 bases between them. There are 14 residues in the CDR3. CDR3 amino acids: CASLGFGDTGELFF. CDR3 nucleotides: TGTGCCTCCCTGGGGTTCGGGGACACCGGGGAGCTGTTTTTT.

This CDR3 is CASSAVGTGGEQYF. The CDR3 region has the DNA TGCGCCAGCAGCGCGGTCGGGACAGGGGGCGAGCAGTACTTC. V and J are TRBV5-1 and TRBJ2-7, with 11 bases lining up with TRBD1. V trimming: 4 bases; J trimming: 6 bases; junction bases outside the gene matches: 6. This CDR3 has 14 residues. The germline gives CDR1 SGHRS, CDR2 YFSETQ. Based on the CDR3 plus reference TRBV5-1 and TRBJ2-7, the full variable domain is KAGVTQTPRYLIKTRGQQVTLSCSPISGHRSVSWYQQTPGQGLQFLFEYFSETQRNKGNFPGRFSGRQFSNSRSEMNVSTLELGDSALYLCASSAVGTGGEQYFGPGTRLTVT.

CDR3 region: CASRSLIDTEAFF. CDR3 coding DNA: TGTGCCAGCAGATCCCTTATTGACACTGAAGCTTTCTTT. The chain carries TRBV6-5 and TRBJ1-1, with no clear D. The CDR3 sequence is 13 residues long. Germline V lookup: CDR1 MNHEY, CDR2 SVGAGI. V shed 6 bases and J shed 3 bases, with 11 bases lying between them.